What follows are 26 T cell receptor beta chains derived from one specimen sequenced in a study of T cells in Graves' hyperthyroidism and ophthalmopathy (dated by TCRdb to the late 2010s). Library preparation employed multiplex PCR. For sequencing, an Illumina HiSeq 2000 was employed. The TCR beta CDR3 regions were amplified from RNA transcripts. The first round of RT-PCR for the TCR CDR3 was performed with the HTBI primer set and the Qiagen OneStep RT-PCR kit. TCRdb reran the public reads through fastp at Q25 and MiXCR, keeping productive beta chains. Each CDR3 protein gets just one entry, which takes the most common genes and DNA from the rows behind it. The sample yields fewer than 250,000 distinct CDR3 sequences; more than 20% were counted once. The ten largest clonotypes hold roughly 32% of the sample. Sequenced input: blood. These receptor sequences come from a woman between 40 and 55 years old with Graves' ophthalmopathy.

This clonotype was seen ten or more times. The V gene is TRBV6-5, the J gene TRBJ1-6; D unresolved. The germline gives CDR1 MNHEY, CDR2 SVGAGI. Trimming shortened V by 2 bases and J by 9 bases, and 8 bases separated the two germline ends. The CDR3 loop spans 13 amino acids. The CDR3 sequence: CASSYRTRSPLHF. The DNA of the CDR3 is TGTGCCAGCAGTTACCGAACCCGTTCACCCCTCCACTTT.

This clonotype occurred a few times. This chain uses TRBV5-5 with TRBJ1-3; possible D gene TRBD1, 5 bases. Trimming took off 1 base at V and 0 bases at J, with 11 bases between the two ends. The CDR3 has 16 amino acids. The V gene's germline CDR1 is SGHKS and CDR2 YYEKEE (reference sequence). The CDR3 bases are TGTGCCAGCAGCTTGCGGGGACCGACCTCTGGAAACACCATATATTTT. Amino acid sequence: CASSLRGPTSGNTIYF.

This clonotype was found many times. V usage is TRBV6-5 and J usage is TRBJ1-5, with D hard to call. The CDR3 extends over 13 amino acids. Germline CDR1 is MNHEY and CDR2 is SVGAGI. The V end was cut by 4 bases, the J end by 0 bases, with 4 bases between. CDR3 in amino acids: CASSSYSNQPQHF. The CDR3 DNA sequence: TGTGCCAGCAGTTCCTATAGCAATCAGCCCCAGCATTTT.

In the case of this clonotype: A much bigger clone sits one base away, suggesting this may be a read error. The final CDR3 position lacks the conserved phenylalanine or tryptophan, pointing to a likely read error. V is TRBV29-1 and J is TRBJ2-7; D unresolved. This CDR3 contains 11 residues. Germline V gene sequence: CDR1 SQVTM, CDR2 ANQGSEA. V dropped 4 bases and J dropped 2 bases, with 6 bases sitting between them. This CDR3 is CSVGEPYEQYL. CDR3 nucleotides: TGCAGCGTTGGGGAACCCTACGAGCAGTACCTC.

This clonotype came up many times. The chain is built from TRBV12-3 or TRBV12-4 and TRBJ1-5; D may be TRBD1 (5 bases). The CDR3 loop spans 14 amino acids. The V and J ends lost 3 bases and 6 bases respectively, with 12 bases between them. The DNA for the CDR3 is TGTGCCAGCAGTTTGACAGTAGCGGGTCAGCCCCAGCATTTT. Amino acids: CASSLTVAGQPQHF.

The CDR3 DNA reads TGTGCCACCAGCAGAGTTTATCCCCCCTGGGAGCAGTACTTC. This gives the protein CATSRVYPPWEQYF. The chain uses TRBV15 and TRBJ2-7; the D is unclear. Germline V gives CDR1 LNHNV, CDR2 YYDKDF (reference sequence). The CDR3 is 14 amino acids. The V end lost 1 base, the J end lost 7 bases, and 14 bases lay between the germline ends.

This clonotype was recorded at least ten times. This chain links TRBV12-3 or TRBV12-4 with TRBJ1-5, with 8 bases aligning to TRBD1. The length of the CDR3 is 15 residues. Trimming cost V 6 bases and J 0 bases; bases outside gene matches: 4. The CDR3 spells CASSRTGYSNQPQHF. The CDR3, as DNA: TGTGCCAGCAGCCGGACAGGGTATAGCAATCAGCCCCAGCATTTT.

This rearrangement joins TRBV6-5 to TRBJ2-7; D is ambiguous. Trimming cost V 3 bases and J 2 bases, with 8 bases left between them. The CDR3 loop spans 13 amino acids. From germline, CDR1 is MNHEY and CDR2 SVGAGI. This CDR3 reads CASSYRIPYEQYF. DNA of the CDR3: TGTGCCAGCAGTTATCGGATACCCTACGAGCAGTACTTC.

This clonotype came up many times. A read error may be the cause here, since a much bigger clone is one base away. The chain employs TRBV27 and TRBJ2-5; D remains unclear. Trimming removed 5 bases at V and 1 base at J, with 11 bases between. From germline, CDR1 is MNHEY and CDR2 SMNVEV (reference sequence). The CDR3 spans 14 residues. In DNA, the CDR3 is TGTGCCAGCAGTCCGCTGGGCAGCCAAGAGACCCAGTACTTC. It translates to CASSPLGSQETQYF.

This clonotype was detected many times. The chain carries TRBV6-1 and TRBJ1-5; D uncertain. There are 15 residues in the CDR3. V shed 4 bases and J shed 3 bases, with 13 bases lying between them. Germline CDR1 MNHNS, CDR2 SASEGT. The CDR3 spells CASSGAQSLNQPQHF. The CDR3 DNA reads as TGTGCCAGCAGTGGGGCACAGAGCCTCAATCAGCCCCAGCATTTT.

To note about this clonotype: A single base separates this from a much larger clone, so it may be a read error. The rearrangement joins TRBV2 to TRBJ2-7; D remains ambiguous. This CDR3 has 11 residues. Germline lookup yields CDR1 SNHLY and CDR2 FYNNEI. Trimming removed 0 bases at V and 6 bases at J, with 3 bases between. CDR3 amino acids: CASSEAGEQYF. CDR3 in DNA: TGTGCCAGCAGTGAAGCGGGCGAGCAGTACTTC. The full variable domain, its missing parts supplied by reference TRBV2 and TRBJ2-7, is EPEVTQTPSHQVTQMGQEVILRCVPISNHLYFYWYRQILGQKVEFLVSFYNNEISEKSEIFDDQFSVERPDGSNFTLKIRSTKLEDSAMYFCASSEAGEQYFGPGTRLTVT.

The V gene is TRBV20-1, the J gene TRBJ1-5; maybe TRBD1 (5 bases). The V and J ends lost 6 bases and 2 bases respectively, with 14 bases between them. In germline, CDR1 is DFQATT, CDR2 SNEGSKA (reference sequence). The CDR3 runs to 14 residues. DNA of the CDR3: TGCAGTGCAACCGACCGGGACCGCAATCAGCCCCAGCATTTT. It yields the protein CSATDRDRNQPQHF.

This clonotype was detected ten times or more. The genes are TRBV28 and TRBJ2-7; 10 bases align to TRBD2. Unmatched junction bases numbered 7, after V lost 6 bases and J lost 5 bases. The CDR3 runs 14 residues. Germline V gene lookup returns CDR1 MDHEN and CDR2 SYDVKM. CDR3 loop: CASSTTSGAHEQYF. CDR3 nucleotide sequence: TGTGCCAGCAGCACTACTAGCGGGGCCCACGAGCAGTACTTC.

This clonotype was seen ten or more times. The V gene is TRBV5-1, the J gene TRBJ2-7, with D possibly called TRBD1 or TRBD2 (6 bases each). CDR3 length: 15 residues. V lost 0 bases to trimming and J lost 4 bases, with 14 bases between them. The germline gives CDR1 SGHRS, CDR2 YFSETQ. CDR3 coding DNA: TGCGCCAGCAGCTTGGGAGGAGGAGGGGGGTACGAGCAGTACTTC. This codes for CASSLGGGGGYEQYF.

This clonotype occurred many times. The chain has TRBV7-6 and TRBJ2-7, with D maybe TRBD2 (6 bases). The CDR3 runs 14 residues. The germline V gene encodes CDR1 SGHVS and CDR2 FNYEAQ. Trimming removed 4 bases from V and 2 bases from J, with 12 bases in between. The CDR3 reads CASSSRRDPYEQYF. DNA for the CDR3: TGTGCCAGCAGCTCCCGGCGGGACCCCTACGAGCAGTACTTC.

This rearrangement joins TRBV6-5 to TRBJ2-7; 7 bases fit TRBD1. The CDR3 is 15 amino acids. The V gene's germline CDR1 is MNHEY and CDR2 SVGAGI. J lost 1 base, V lost 3 bases, and 6 bases had no gene match. The DNA of the CDR3 is TGTGCCAGCAGTTATCGACAGGGCGGGTCCTACGAGCAGTACTTC. Its protein product is CASSYRQGGSYEQYF.

This clonotype has a count of ten or more. V usage is TRBV7-8 and J usage is TRBJ1-2; tentatively, D is TRBD1 (5 bases). CDR1 is SGHVS, CDR2 FQNEAQ, per germline. V was clipped by 3 bases and J by 6 bases, with 11 bases between them. This CDR3 is built from 13 residues. DNA for the CDR3: TGTGCCAGCAGCTTTCAGGGTTTTGATGGCTACACCTTC. Its translation: CASSFQGFDGYTF.

This clonotype was detected many times. The V and J genes are TRBV5-1 and TRBJ2-2; TRBD1 agrees at 8 bases. J gave up 3 bases and V 4 bases, and 2 bases lay outside the gene matches. This CDR3 has 14 residues. Germline assignment: CDR1 SGHRS and CDR2 YFSETQ. The CDR3 bases are TGCGCCAGCAGCCTGACAGGGGACACCGGGGAGCTGTTTTTT. It specifies CASSLTGDTGELFF.

This chain connects TRBV5-6 to TRBJ2-7; TRBD1 matches 10 bases. CDR1 is SGHDT and CDR2 is YYEEEE in the germline V gene. CDR3 length equals 15 residues. J gave up 0 bases and V 4 bases, and 4 bases lay outside the gene matches. The CDR3 reads CASSTGTGVSYEQYF. In DNA form, the CDR3 reads TGTGCCAGCAGCACCGGGACAGGGGTCTCCTACGAGCAGTACTTC. Full variable domain (missing parts from reference TRBV5-6 and TRBJ2-7): DAGVTQSPTHLIKTRGQQVTLRCSPKSGHDTVSWYQQALGQGPQFIFQYYEEEERQRGNFPDRFSGHQFPNYSSELNVNALLLGDSALYLCASSTGTGVSYEQYFGPGTRLTVT.

This clonotype was detected ten times or more. The chain carries TRBV7-8 and TRBJ2-7, with TRBD1 matching over 8 bases. V lost 3 bases and J lost 7; bases outside the gene matches: 8. Looked up from germline, CDR1 is SGHVS and CDR2 is FQNEAQ. The CDR3 runs to 14 residues. This CDR3 reads CASSFPGQGREQYF. As DNA, the CDR3 is TGTGCCAGCAGCTTCCCCGGACAGGGAAGGGAGCAGTACTTC.

The sample holds many counts of this clonotype. CDR3 region: CASSEEGTEAFF. The CDR3 nucleotides read TGCGCCAGCAGCGAGGAGGGCACTGAAGCTTTCTTT. The gene calls are TRBV5-1 and TRBJ1-1; no definite D call. The CDR3 consists of 12 residues. V was cut by 4 bases and J by 4 bases, with 8 bases left in between. Germline CDR1 SGHRS, CDR2 YFSETQ.

The chain couples TRBV14 to TRBJ1-1; weak D call: TRBD1 (6 bases). CDR3 length: 15 residues. CDR1 and CDR2 from the germline V gene are SGHDN and FVKESK. V gave up 4 bases and J gave up 5 bases, with 17 bases separating them. In nucleotides, the CDR3 is TGTGCCAGCAGCCTCGGGCTCAGGGGCAGTACTGAAGCTTTCTTT. Its translation: CASSLGLRGSTEAFF.

This clonotype was counted many times. This chain joins TRBV28 and TRBJ1-1; D gene ambiguous. V was clipped by 7 bases and J by 6 bases, with 12 bases between them. The CDR3 extends over 12 amino acids. Looked up from germline, CDR1 is MDHEN and CDR2 is SYDVKM. The CDR3 here is CASTQRTAEAFF. The CDR3 DNA reads TGTGCCAGCACCCAGAGAACAGCTGAAGCTTTCTTT.

This clonotype was seen at least ten times. The J gene is TRBJ2-7, the V gene TRBV4-1; D is uncertain. Germline V CDR1 and CDR2: MGHRA, YSYEKL. V was trimmed by 0 bases and J by 0 bases, leaving 9 bases between them. This CDR3 comprises 15 residues. CDR3 loop: CASSQDPFGSYEQYF. The CDR3, as DNA: TGCGCCAGCAGCCAAGATCCGTTCGGCTCCTACGAGCAGTACTTC.

The rearrangement joins TRBV20-1 to TRBJ1-1; TRBD1 matches at 9 bases. This CDR3 has 15 residues. Germline V gene lookup returns CDR1 DFQATT and CDR2 SNEGSKA (reference sequence). V shed 0 bases, J shed 5 bases, and the junction held 7 bases outside the gene matches. In nucleotides, the CDR3 is TGCAGTGCTAGAGAAAAACAGGGGGCAGGGACTGAAGCTTTCTTT. It yields the protein CSAREKQGAGTEAFF.

This clonotype was counted at least ten times. This sequence joins TRBV28 and TRBJ2-7; D unclear. Trimming left V 6 bases short and J 0 bases short, with 12 bases between. The CDR3 has 14 amino acids. Germline V gene sequence: CDR1 MDHEN, CDR2 SYDVKM. CDR3 in DNA: TGTGCCAGCAGCCCCCGACTTCTCTCCTACGAGCAGTACTTC. As protein: CASSPRLLSYEQYF.